The present entry profiles one TCR beta chain with its context. Methods used by the authors: Reference gene primer amplification yielded estimated nucleated cell counts. Data came from immunoSEQ multiplex PCR; TCRdb stores just in-frame clones and leaves some out. That table is the source of V, J and clone size, and D and trimming were worked out from the DNA. This sample has 120,000 to 150,000 clones, with more than 70% found just once. The sample originates from a study of blood T cell repertoires in COVID-19. Background on the study: In each case, the material was cDNA or gDNA derived from T cells, B-cell-depleted T cells, or PBMCs.

The CDR3 runs to 15 residues. This chain links TRBV21-1 with TRBJ2-7; the listed D gene, TRBD1, was not tested against the DNA. TRBV21-1 has pseudogene status. Sequencing was done on a sample of peripheral blood. The source is a woman aged 45-60 years with acute or convalescent COVID-19. The CDR3 DNA reads TGTGCCAGCAGCAGACGACAGGGTGCTTCCTACGAGCAGTACTTC. Residues: CASSRRQGASYEQYF.